The 19 T cell receptor beta chains in this list originate from one sample, sequenced in a study of T cell repertoires in ileal Crohn's disease. The repertoire was sequenced with immunoSEQ multiplex PCR; TCRdb's copy has only in-frame clones and lacks some. This sample carries 15,000 to 20,000 clones, 72% of them seen once, and the ten largest clones take roughly 5%. The specimen sequenced was ileal tissue. The receptors were gathered from an adult with Crohn's disease.

The chain combines TRBV11-2 with TRBJ2-3; D might be TRBD2 (6 bases). The V gene's germline CDR1 is SGHAT and CDR2 FQNNGV. The CDR3 extends over 14 amino acids. Trimming cost V 4 bases and J 0 bases, with 8 bases left between them. The CDR3 loop reads CASSSGTSTDTQYF. The CDR3 bases are TGTGCCAGCAGCTCTGGGACTAGCACAGATACGCAGTATTTT.

The V gene is TRBV9, the J gene TRBJ1-6; tentative D call: TRBD1 (5 bases). Germline V CDR1 and CDR2: SGDLS, YYNGEE. The CDR3 is 17 residues long. V lost 0 bases and J 11 bases, leaving 21 bases between the germline ends. This CDR3 reads CASSVGVNVRGGTPLHF. In DNA, the CDR3 is TGTGCCAGCAGCGTAGGAGTAAATGTACGCGGGGGGACACCCCTCCACTTT.

The chain is built from TRBV6-1 and TRBJ2-5, with D possibly matching TRBD1 (5 bases). The DNA end favors TRBJ2-7, so the J call may be wrong. CDR3 length equals 12 residues. From germline, CDR1 is MNHNS and CDR2 SASEGT. The CDR3 region has the DNA TGTGCCAGCAGTGAACAGGGATACGAGCAGTACTTC. Amino acid sequence: CASSEQGYEQYF.

This chain links TRBV28 with TRBJ2-7, with TRBD2 identical over 9 bases. The CDR3 extends over 16 amino acids. The germline V gene has CDR1 MDHEN and CDR2 SYDVKM. V gave up 6 bases and J gave up 3 bases; unmatched junction bases: 12. The chain's CDR3 is CASSPIPAGGNYEQYF. CDR3 nucleotide sequence: TGTGCCAGCAGCCCCATCCCGGCGGGGGGGAACTACGAGCAGTACTTC.

The chain carries TRBV30 and TRBJ1-5; D is unresolved. The CDR3 contains 15 residues. CDR1 GTSNPN and CDR2 SVGIG come from the germline V gene (reference sequence). The V end was cut by 1 base, the J end by 4 bases, with 14 bases between. DNA of the CDR3: TGTGCCTGGAGTGGGATCAGGAGGCCAAATCAGCCCCAGCATTTT. Its protein product is CAWSGIRRPNQPQHF.

The chain has TRBV6-6 and TRBJ2-2; no clear D. The CDR3 covers 15 residues. Germline V lookup: CDR1 MNHNY, CDR2 SVGAGI (reference sequence). V lost 0 bases to trimming and J lost 2 bases, with 7 bases between them. The CDR3 here is CASSYSKSNTGELFF. The CDR3 DNA reads TGTGCCAGCAGTTACTCGAAGAGTAACACCGGGGAGCTGTTTTTT.

The chain couples TRBV18 to TRBJ1-1; D unclear. Per germline, CDR1 KGHSH and CDR2 LQKENI. V was shortened by 5 bases and J by 7 bases, with 20 bases between the two germline ends. The CDR3 is 15 amino acids. CDR3 protein: CASSISGREEFEAFF. CDR3 bases: TGTGCCAGCTCAATCTCTGGACGGGAAGAGTTTGAAGCTTTCTTT.

The chain links TRBV11-2 to TRBJ2-3; D is possibly TRBD2 (6 bases). Deletions cut 5 bases from V and 4 bases from J, with 19 bases between. The germline CDR1 and CDR2 sequences are SGHAT and FQNNGV. The CDR3 sequence is 16 residues long. DNA for the CDR3: TGTGCCAGCAGCCCCGTACGCGGGATGGGAGCAGATACGCAGTATTTT. This encodes CASSPVRGMGADTQYF.

This clone was picked up one time. In DNA, the CDR3 is TGTGCCAGCCACAGACTAGCGGGGTTCTCAGATACGCAGTATTTT. Its translation: CASHRLAGFSDTQYF. This chain uses TRBV2 with TRBJ2-3; 11 nucleotides line up with TRBD2. Per the germline V gene, CDR1 is SNHLY and CDR2 is FYNNEI. This CDR3 contains 15 residues. Trimming at V came to 8 bases and at J to 4 bases, leaving 8 bases not matched to a gene.

CDR3: CASSVRENQPQHF. DNA for the CDR3: TGTGCCAGCAGTGTGAGGGAGAATCAGCCCCAGCATTTT. This chain joins TRBV6-4 and TRBJ1-5, with unresolved D. Germline assignment: CDR1 MRHNA and CDR2 SNTAGT. V lost 4 bases and J 4 bases, leaving 8 bases between the germline ends. The CDR3 spans 13 residues.

A word on this clone: At one boundary the junction diverges from the germline segment, which might be a read error. The chain couples TRBV30 to TRBJ2-4; TRBD1 matches at 8 bases. Germline V CDR1 and CDR2: GTSNPN, SVGIG (reference sequence). The length of the CDR3 is 11 residues. The CDR3 sequence is CAWALGQGYDF. The CDR3 DNA reads TGTGCCTGGGCCTTAGGACAGGGATACGACTTC.

The chain joins TRBV7-7 to TRBJ1-6; the D is unclear. The CDR3 is made up of 15 amino acids. V lost 1 base and J 4 bases, leaving 8 bases between the germline ends. Germline CDR1 and CDR2: SSHAT and FNYEAQ (reference sequence). Written as DNA, the CDR3 is TGTGCCAGCAGCTTAGTCAGAAATTATAATTCACCCCTCCACTTT. This encodes CASSLVRNYNSPLHF.

This CDR3 reads CASSPGQGTEAFF. The CDR3 nucleotides read TGTGCCAGCAGTCCTGGACAGGGCACTGAAGCTTTCTTT. V and J are TRBV2 and TRBJ1-1; 8 positions agree with TRBD1. With V trimmed by 5 bases and J by 4 bases, 3 bases remained unmatched. The CDR3 is 13 residues long. The germline V gene encodes CDR1 SNHLY and CDR2 FYNNEI.

The chain employs TRBV5-1 and TRBJ2-7; weak D call: TRBD2 (6 bases). Trimming shortened V by 4 bases and J by 2 bases, and 13 bases separated the two germline ends. Germline CDR1 reads SGHRS; CDR2 reads YFSETQ. This CDR3 comprises 14 residues. CDR3 residues: CASSPGGKPYEQYF. CDR3 in DNA: TGCGCCAGCAGCCCGGGCGGGAAACCCTACGAGCAGTACTTC. The complete variable domain, with remaining parts taken from reference TRBV5-1 and TRBJ2-7, reads KAGVTQTPRYLIKTRGQQVTLSCSPISGHRSVSWYQQTPGQGLQFLFEYFSETQRNKGNFPGRFSGRQFSNSRSEMNVSTLELGDSALYLCASSPGGKPYEQYFGPGTRLTVT.

The V and J genes are TRBV5-4 and TRBJ2-1; no reliable D call. V shed 0 bases and J shed 8 bases, with 6 bases lying between them. Per the germline V gene, CDR1 is SGHNT and CDR2 is YYREEE (reference sequence). The CDR3 is 12 amino acids. The CDR3 DNA is TGTGCCAGCAGCTTGGCGGCGGATGAGCAGTTCTTC. Amino acids: CASSLAADEQFF.

This clone was observed a single time. CDR3 residues: CASSPRGSYGYTF. The CDR3 bases are TGTGCCAGCAGCCCCAGGGGGTCCTATGGCTACACCTTC. The V gene is TRBV12-1, the J gene TRBJ1-2; the table's D call of TRBD1 was not tested on the DNA. TRBV12-1 is designated a pseudogene. This CDR3 spans 13 amino acids.

V gene TRBV6-1 combines with J gene TRBJ1-5, with 7 nucleotides matching TRBD1. Trimming cost V 6 bases and J 6 bases; bases outside gene matches: 11. CDR3 size: 15 residues. Germline CDR1 and CDR2: MNHNS and SASEGT. This CDR3 is CASSYDRERFQPQHF. The CDR3 DNA reads TGTGCCAGCAGCTACGACAGGGAACGTTTTCAGCCCCAGCATTTT.

The genes are TRBV15 and TRBJ1-5, with 7 bases aligning to TRBD1. V trimming: 5 bases; J trimming: 1 base; junction bases outside the gene matches: 5. The CDR3 length is 15 residues. Germline CDR1 reads LNHNV; CDR2 reads YYDKDF (reference sequence). DNA for the CDR3: TGTGCCACCAGCCCCGGACAGGTCAGCAATCAGCCCCAGCATTTT. The encoded protein is CATSPGQVSNQPQHF.

The chain's CDR3 is CASSLFGLAWDRELFF. For the CDR3, the DNA is TGTGCCAGCAGTTTATTTGGACTAGCGTGGGATAGGGAGCTGTTTTTT. The V gene is TRBV27, the J gene TRBJ2-2; TRBD2 agrees at 9 bases. The CDR3 length is 16 residues. V lost 1 base and J lost 9; bases outside the gene matches: 9. Germline V gives CDR1 MNHEY, CDR2 SMNVEV (reference sequence).